The 20 T cell receptor beta chains presented below share a single source sample, sequenced in a study of CD8 T cells in Susac syndrome. With random hexamers, roughly 0.45 to 1 ug RNA was reverse transcribed. TCRdb re-called the immunoSEQ multiplex PCR reads through MiXCR, storing one row per CDR3 protein. The sample lists around 230,000 distinct CDR3 sequences; 96% were seen once. The sample was CD4+ T cells from PBMCs. These receptors were collected from a human donor with Susac syndrome.

This clonotype was recorded once. The chain carries TRBV12-3 or TRBV12-4 and TRBJ2-4; D call uncertain. The V end lost 6 bases, the J end lost 2 bases, and 11 bases lay between the germline ends. The CDR3 sequence is 14 residues long. The CDR3 sequence: CASREHLSKNIQYF. The CDR3 nucleotides read TGTGCCAGCAGAGAACATCTTTCCAAAAACATTCAGTACTTC.

The chain combines TRBV29-1 with TRBJ2-1; D is ambiguous. V gave up 5 bases and J gave up 5 bases, with 7 bases separating them. CDR1 SQVTM and CDR2 ANQGSEA come from the germline V gene. There are 11 residues in the CDR3. The CDR3 sequence is CSVRLDNEQFF. The CDR3 DNA is TGCAGCGTTCGGTTGGACAATGAGCAGTTCTTC.

This clonotype was recorded once. The chain uses TRBV7-9 and TRBJ2-5; tentatively, D is TRBD1 (5 bases). V lost 2 bases and J lost 3, with 10 bases in between. CDR1 is SEHNR, CDR2 FQNEAQ, per germline (reference sequence). This CDR3 is 14 amino acids long. The CDR3 is CASSLLVTEETQYF. CDR3 coding DNA: TGTGCCAGCAGCTTATTAGTGACAGAAGAGACCCAGTACTTC. The variable domain in full, with the rest retrieved from reference TRBV7-9 and TRBJ2-5, is DTGVSQNPRHKITKRGQNVTFRCDPISEHNRLYWYRQTLGQGPEFLTYFQNEAQLEKSRLLSDRFSAERPKGSFSTLEIQRTEQGDSAMYLCASSLLVTEETQYFGPGTRLLVL.

The chain carries TRBV2 and TRBJ1-1; D remains ambiguous. CDR1 is SNHLY and CDR2 is FYNNEI in the germline V gene. CDR3 length: 14 amino acids. With 2 bases removed from V and 1 base from J, the gap between germline ends came to 8 bases. The CDR3 DNA is TGTGCCAGCAGTGAACGAGGGAAGAACACTGAAGCTTTCTTT. Translated: CASSERGKNTEAFF. The full variable domain, in which reference TRBV2 and TRBJ1-1 provide the parts outside the CDR3, is EPEVTQTPSHQVTQMGQEVILRCVPISNHLYFYWYRQILGQKVEFLVSFYNNEISEKSEIFDDQFSVERPDGSNFTLKIRSTKLEDSAMYFCASSERGKNTEAFFGQGTRLTVV.

The chain's CDR3 is CASSLVGQSNEKLFF. DNA for the CDR3: TGCGCCAGCAGCTTGGTCGGGCAGTCGAATGAAAAACTGTTTTTT. J is TRBJ1-4 and V is TRBV5-1; no clear D. The CDR3 covers 15 residues. V shed 0 bases and J shed 5 bases, with 11 bases lying between them. Germline V gives CDR1 SGHRS, CDR2 YFSETQ.

CDR3 nucleotides: TGTGCCAGCTCACCAAATCCCAACTACGAGCAGTACTTC. Amino acids: CASSPNPNYEQYF. V and J are TRBV18 and TRBJ2-7; D is undetermined. The V end lost 2 bases, the J end lost 3 bases, and 8 bases lay between the germline ends. The CDR3 has 13 amino acids. The germline gives CDR1 KGHSH, CDR2 LQKENI.

V gene TRBV6-5 combines with J gene TRBJ2-3; D possibly corresponds to TRBD2 (5 bases). The CDR3 has 15 amino acids. The germline V gene encodes CDR1 MNHEY and CDR2 SVGAGI. Trimming pared 6 bases from V and 1 base from J, leaving 14 bases between. In DNA, the CDR3 is TGTGCCAGCAGCTCCGGGTTGGAGGGCACAGATACGCAGTATTTT. Translated, it gives CASSSGLEGTDTQYF.

This clonotype occurred once. The chain is built from TRBV3-1 and TRBJ2-3; TRBD1 agrees at 7 bases. Trimming took 2 bases from V and 1 from J; bases not matched to a gene: 3. This CDR3 is built from 15 residues. Germline V gene lookup returns CDR1 LGHDT and CDR2 YNNKEL (reference sequence). The CDR3 sequence: CASSQITGGTDTQYF. The CDR3 coding sequence is TGTGCCAGCAGCCAAATAACAGGGGGCACAGATACGCAGTATTTT.

This chain connects TRBV14 to TRBJ1-4; D not certain. There are 15 residues in the CDR3. The germline gives CDR1 SGHDN, CDR2 FVKESK. V gave up 0 bases and J gave up 8 bases, with 13 bases separating them. CDR3 sequence reads: CASSQDRTREEKLFF. CDR3 bases: TGTGCCAGCAGCCAAGATCGCACAAGGGAGGAAAAACTGTTTTTT.

The chain recombines TRBV7-3 with TRBJ2-1; 14 bases fit TRBD2. V lost 5 bases and J lost 7; bases outside the gene matches: 13. There are 18 residues in the CDR3. Looked up from germline, CDR1 is SGHTA and CDR2 is FQGTGA. The CDR3 reads CASSLLASGTSGSNEQFF. The CDR3 DNA follows: TGTGCCAGCAGCCTACTCGCCTCCGGGACTAGCGGGAGTAATGAGCAGTTCTTC.

The chain recombines TRBV23-1 with TRBJ2-1; no firm D call. TRBV23-1 is sorted into the ORF group, with uncertain function. The length of the CDR3 is 13 residues. With 0 bases removed from V and 7 bases from J, the gap between germline ends came to 7 bases. CDR3 DNA: TGCGCCAGCAGTCAATCTTCCGAGAATGAGCAGTTCTTC. It yields the protein CASSQSSENEQFF.

The chain links TRBV28 to TRBJ2-1; TRBD1 matches 7 bases. CDR3 size: 14 residues. The V segment lost 3 bases and the J segment 7 bases; nucleotides outside the gene matches: 6. Germline CDR1 reads MDHEN; CDR2 reads SYDVKM. This CDR3 is CASSLHQGENEQFF. Here the CDR3 DNA reads TGTGCCAGCAGTTTGCATCAGGGGGAGAATGAGCAGTTCTTC.

This chain links TRBV20-1 with TRBJ1-2, with 7 bases that match TRBD1. The CDR3 extends over 14 amino acids. V gave up 6 bases and J gave up 5 bases; unmatched junction bases: 12. CDR1 DFQATT and CDR2 SNEGSKA come from the germline V gene (reference sequence). CDR3 sequence (DNA): TGCAGTGCCCCCTCCCCAGGGGGATATTATGGCTACACCTTC. As protein: CSAPSPGGYYGYTF.

The chain joins TRBV7-6 to TRBJ1-2, with 9 bases matching TRBD1. The CDR3 is 17 residues long. V trimming: 5 bases; J trimming: 3 bases; junction bases outside the gene matches: 13. Germline CDR1 and CDR2: SGHVS and FNYEAQ. The DNA of the CDR3 is TGTGCCAGCAGCGCCTGGATTCGGGACAGGGAAGACTATGGCTACACCTTC. It yields the protein CASSAWIRDREDYGYTF.

The chain uses TRBV29-1 and TRBJ2-1; D is perhaps TRBD2 (6 bases). Germline V gives CDR1 SQVTM, CDR2 ANQGSEA. There are 15 residues in the CDR3. V was trimmed by 3 bases and J by 7 bases, leaving 19 bases between them. The CDR3 DNA follows: TGCAGCGTTGATCTCCGGGCGGGGACCCCGAATGAGCAGTTCTTC. Its protein product is CSVDLRAGTPNEQFF.

V gene TRBV14 combines with J gene TRBJ2-7; 7 nucleotides line up with TRBD2. CDR1 is SGHDN and CDR2 is FVKESK in the germline V gene. V was pared by 1 base and J by 3 bases, with 6 bases of the junction left unmatched. The CDR3 spans 15 residues. Here the CDR3 reads CASSQAWGGGYEQYF. For the CDR3, the DNA is TGTGCCAGCAGCCAAGCCTGGGGGGGTGGCTACGAGCAGTACTTC.

A single count supports this clonotype. V gene TRBV12-3 or TRBV12-4 combines with J gene TRBJ1-1; TRBD1 aligns across 9 bases. J lost 0 bases, V lost 5 bases, and 16 bases had no gene match. CDR3 size: 19 residues. The chain's CDR3 is CASSPLPVGTGIMNTEAFF. The CDR3 DNA sequence: TGTGCCAGCAGTCCCCTCCCCGTCGGGACAGGGATCATGAACACTGAAGCTTTCTTT.

The chain joins TRBV29-1 to TRBJ2-7; 9 bases match TRBD1. Germline lookup yields CDR1 SQVTM and CDR2 ANQGSEA. There are 14 residues in the CDR3. After removal of 4 bases from V and 2 bases from J, the junction contained 6 bases not matched to a gene. The CDR3 reads CSVGLTGGAYEQYF. The DNA of the CDR3 is TGCAGCGTTGGGCTGACAGGGGGGGCCTACGAGCAGTACTTC.

J is TRBJ2-7 and V is TRBV3-1; D is uncertain. CDR1 and CDR2 (germline): LGHDT, YNNKEL (reference sequence). Trimming left V 1 base short and J 12 bases short, with 10 bases between. The CDR3 is made up of 11 amino acids. The CDR3 loop reads CASSQVQKLYF. CDR3 nucleotide sequence: TGTGCCAGCAGCCAAGTGCAGAAGCTGTACTTC.

The chain is built from TRBV7-3 and TRBJ2-2; D call uncertain. Germline V lookup: CDR1 SGHTA, CDR2 FQGTGA. Deletions cut 2 bases from V and 4 bases from J, with 11 bases between. The CDR3 contains 15 residues. The CDR3 DNA is TGTGCCAGCAGCTTAGCGTCCACTACCACCGGGGAGCTGTTTTTT. The encoded protein is CASSLASTTTGELFF.